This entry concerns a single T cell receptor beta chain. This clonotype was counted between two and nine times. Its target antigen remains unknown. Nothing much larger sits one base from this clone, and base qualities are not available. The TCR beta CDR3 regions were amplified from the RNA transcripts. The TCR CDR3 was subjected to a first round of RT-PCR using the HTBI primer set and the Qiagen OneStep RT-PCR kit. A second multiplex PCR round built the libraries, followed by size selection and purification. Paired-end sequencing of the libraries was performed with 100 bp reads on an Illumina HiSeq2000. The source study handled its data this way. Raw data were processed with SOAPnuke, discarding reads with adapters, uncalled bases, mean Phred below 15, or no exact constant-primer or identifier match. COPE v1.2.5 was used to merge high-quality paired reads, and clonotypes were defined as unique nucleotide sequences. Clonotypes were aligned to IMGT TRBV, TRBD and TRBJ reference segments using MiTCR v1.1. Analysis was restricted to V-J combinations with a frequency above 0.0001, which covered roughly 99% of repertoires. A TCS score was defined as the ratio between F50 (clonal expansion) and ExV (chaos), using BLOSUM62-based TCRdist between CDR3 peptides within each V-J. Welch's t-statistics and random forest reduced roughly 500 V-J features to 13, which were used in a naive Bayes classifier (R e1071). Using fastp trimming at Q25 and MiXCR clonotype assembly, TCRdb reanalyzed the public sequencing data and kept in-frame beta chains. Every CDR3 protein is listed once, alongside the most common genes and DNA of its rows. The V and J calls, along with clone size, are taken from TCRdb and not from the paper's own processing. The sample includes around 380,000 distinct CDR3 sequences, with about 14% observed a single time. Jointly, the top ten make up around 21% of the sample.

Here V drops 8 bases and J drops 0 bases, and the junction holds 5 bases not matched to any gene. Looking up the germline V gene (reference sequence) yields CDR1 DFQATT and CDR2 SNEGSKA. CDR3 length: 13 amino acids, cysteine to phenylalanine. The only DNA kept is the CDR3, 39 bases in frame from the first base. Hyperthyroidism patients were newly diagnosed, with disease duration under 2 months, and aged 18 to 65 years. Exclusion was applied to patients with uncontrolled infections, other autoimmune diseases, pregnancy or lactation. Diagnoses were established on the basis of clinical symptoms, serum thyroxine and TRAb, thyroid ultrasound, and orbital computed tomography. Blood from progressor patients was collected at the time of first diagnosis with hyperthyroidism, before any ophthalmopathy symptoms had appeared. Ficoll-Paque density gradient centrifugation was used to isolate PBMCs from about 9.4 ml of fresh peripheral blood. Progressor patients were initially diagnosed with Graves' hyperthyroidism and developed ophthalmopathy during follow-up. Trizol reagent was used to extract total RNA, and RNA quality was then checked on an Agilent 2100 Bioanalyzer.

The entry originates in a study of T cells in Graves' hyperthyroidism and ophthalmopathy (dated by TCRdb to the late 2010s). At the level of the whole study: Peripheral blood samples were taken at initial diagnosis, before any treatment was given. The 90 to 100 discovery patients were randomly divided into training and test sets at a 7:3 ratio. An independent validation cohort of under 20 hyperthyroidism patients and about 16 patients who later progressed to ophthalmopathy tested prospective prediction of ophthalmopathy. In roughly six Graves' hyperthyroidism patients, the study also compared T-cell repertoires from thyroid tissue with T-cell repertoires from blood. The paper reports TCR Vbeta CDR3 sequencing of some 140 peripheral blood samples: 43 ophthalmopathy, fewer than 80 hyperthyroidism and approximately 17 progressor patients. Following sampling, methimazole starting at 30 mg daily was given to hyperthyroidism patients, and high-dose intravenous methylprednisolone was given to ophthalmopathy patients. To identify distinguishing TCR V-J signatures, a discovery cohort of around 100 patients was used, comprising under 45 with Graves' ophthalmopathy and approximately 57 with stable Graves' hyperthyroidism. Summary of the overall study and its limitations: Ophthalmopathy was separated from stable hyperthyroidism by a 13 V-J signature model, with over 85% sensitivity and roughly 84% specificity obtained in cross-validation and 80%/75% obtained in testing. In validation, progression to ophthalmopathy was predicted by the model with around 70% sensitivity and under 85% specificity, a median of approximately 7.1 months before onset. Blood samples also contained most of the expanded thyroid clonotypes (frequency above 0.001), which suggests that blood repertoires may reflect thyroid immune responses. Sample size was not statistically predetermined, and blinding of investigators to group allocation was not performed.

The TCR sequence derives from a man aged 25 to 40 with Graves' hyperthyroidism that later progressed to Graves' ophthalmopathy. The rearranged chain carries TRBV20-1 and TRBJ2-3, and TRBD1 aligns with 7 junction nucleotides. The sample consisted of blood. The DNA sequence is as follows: TGCAGTTCGGACAGGACTAGCACAGATACGCAGTATTTT. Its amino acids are CSSDRTSTDTQYF.